The clone carrying this T cell receptor (beta chain) was picked up a small number of times. What it binds is not known. V was cut by 7 bases and J by 3 bases, with 12 bases left in between. Germline values: CDR1 MNHNS, CDR2 SASEGT. The CDR3 spans 13 residues. Healthy adults negative for HIV, lacking recent acute infections or vaccinations, served as donors. A CD45RA+ naive subset and a CD45RA-negative memory subset were split from CD4+ cells. The sample originates from a study of shared clonotypes between healthy human individuals. Each cell subset's genomic DNA was divided evenly among several immunoSEQ plates. The method was immunoSEQ multiplex PCR; TCRdb's version includes in-frame clones alone and lacks a portion of them. The repertoire holds millions of clones, with 80% to 95% as singletons. Broader study findings: Donor clonotype sharing was expected to depend on sequencing depth.

The chain has TRBV6-1 and TRBJ1-2; no reliable D call. The sequenced material came from naive CD4+ T cells from PBMCs. Indicated subset: CD45RA+ positively selected. This clonotype originated in a man aged 18-30 years in good health. Some clones in this sample may be carry-over from other donors' samples. CDR3 DNA: TGTGCCAGCACCATCCAGCAGGACTATGGCTACACCTTC. Translation: CASTIQQDYGYTF.